This passage covers 16 T cell receptor beta chains from one sample sequenced in a study of identifying expanded T cells in peripheral blood (dated by TCRdb to about 2019). Libraries were prepared through the immunoSEQ multiplex PCR assay. TCRdb holds this immuneACCESS table with in-frame rearrangements only. Some clones are missing; in checked studies, unresolved V genes explain under half, and the rest has no known cause. The sample table lists over 100,000 clones, about 85% of them with a count of one. The ten largest clones represent approximately 8% of the sample. The specimen was blood. These receptors were collected from a person between 18 and 70 years old in good health.

The V call is TRBV7-9, the J call TRBJ2-4; weak D call: TRBD1 (5 bases). Germline loops: CDR1 SEHNR, CDR2 FQNEAQ (reference sequence). The CDR3 is made up of 13 amino acids. Trimming stripped 2 bases from V and 6 bases from J, with 8 bases between. The CDR3, as DNA: TGTGCCAGCAGCTTACCGCAGGGAAACATTCAGTACTTC. This codes for CASSLPQGNIQYF.

The gene calls are TRBV13 and TRBJ1-3; the D gene is possibly TRBD1 (6 bases). V was shortened by 4 bases and J by 4 bases, with 11 bases between the two germline ends. This CDR3 spans 14 amino acids. CDR1 is PRHDT, CDR2 FYEKMQ, per germline (reference sequence). CDR3 region: CASSSGQLGNTIYF. CDR3 bases: TGTGCCAGCAGCTCCGGACAGCTCGGAAACACCATATATTTT.

The J gene is TRBJ2-1, the V gene TRBV2, with 11 bases aligning to TRBD2. Germline V lookup: CDR1 SNHLY, CDR2 FYNNEI. The CDR3 runs 16 residues. J lost 9 bases, V lost 3 bases, and 10 bases had no gene match. For the CDR3, the DNA is TGTGCCAGCAGTGACGGGATAGCGGGGGGGCTAGGTGAGCAGTTCTTC. Amino acid sequence: CASSDGIAGGLGEQFF.

The chain recombines TRBV10-3 with TRBJ2-7, with TRBD1 as a possible D gene (6 bases). The germline gives CDR1 ENHRY, CDR2 SYGVKD. V was shortened by 6 bases and J by 2 bases, with 8 bases between the two germline ends. The CDR3 covers 12 residues. The CDR3 region has the DNA TGTGCCATCAGGGGGACAACCTACGAGCAGTACTTC. This gives the protein CAIRGTTYEQYF.

The chain is built from TRBV28 and TRBJ1-2, with unresolved D. V was clipped by 1 base and J by 2 bases, with 11 bases between them. The CDR3 is made up of 15 amino acids. CDR1 is MDHEN and CDR2 is SYDVKM in the germline V gene. The CDR3 is CASSLSTVANYGYTF. The CDR3 region has the DNA TGTGCCAGCAGTTTATCAACGGTGGCAAACTATGGCTACACCTTC.

This sequence joins TRBV7-3 and TRBJ2-3; 9 bases line up with TRBD2. J lost 3 bases, V lost 2 bases, and 9 bases had no gene match. This CDR3 is 17 amino acids long. Germline V gene lookup returns CDR1 SGHTA and CDR2 FQGTGA. DNA for the CDR3: TGTGCCAGCAGCTTAGGGCTAGCGGGGCCAGGGACAGATACGCAGTATTTT. Translating it yields CASSLGLAGPGTDTQYF. Supplemented by reference TRBV7-3 and TRBJ2-3, the full variable domain reads GAGVSQTPSNKVTEKGKYVELRCDPISGHTALYWYRQSLGQGPEFLIYFQGTGAADDSGLPNDRFFAVRPEGSVSTLKIQRTERGDSAVYLCASSLGLAGPGTDTQYFGPGTRLTVL.

The rearrangement joins TRBV5-1 to TRBJ2-5, with a weak D call TRBD2 (6 bases). CDR1 is SGHRS, CDR2 YFSETQ, per germline. There are 14 residues in the CDR3. Trimming took 0 bases from V and 7 from J, leaving 13 bases between them. The CDR3 loop reads CASSLGHVEGTQYF. CDR3 DNA: TGCGCCAGCAGCTTGGGCCATGTGGAGGGGACCCAGTACTTC. The whole variable domain, filled in from reference TRBV5-1 and TRBJ2-5, reads KAGVTQTPRYLIKTRGQQVTLSCSPISGHRSVSWYQQTPGQGLQFLFEYFSETQRNKGNFPGRFSGRQFSNSRSEMNVSTLELGDSALYLCASSLGHVEGTQYFGPGTRLLVL.

The chain is built from TRBV28 and TRBJ2-7, with D perhaps matching TRBD2 (6 bases). V gave up 3 bases and J gave up 2 bases, with 14 bases separating them. The CDR3 sequence is 15 residues long. Germline V gives CDR1 MDHEN, CDR2 SYDVKM. CDR3 coding DNA: TGTGCCAGCAGTTTTCGGGGGAGAGCGACCTACGAGCAGTACTTC. Its translation: CASSFRGRATYEQYF.

The V and J genes are TRBV10-1 and TRBJ1-1; 7 bases are a match to TRBD1. The CDR3 covers 15 residues. With 5 bases clipped from V and 1 base from J, the junction kept 7 bases outside the gene matches. The germline V gene encodes CDR1 WNHNN and CDR2 SYGVQD (reference sequence). CDR3 nucleotide sequence: TGCGCCAGCAGTACAGGACAGGTTGGGAACACTGAAGCTTTCTTT. Protein product: CASSTGQVGNTEAFF.

In this sample, this clone turned up a few times. DNA of the CDR3: TGTGCCAGCAGATCAGGTAGAGCGGTTAACACTGAAGCTTTCTTT. Protein product: CASRSGRAVNTEAFF. The chain employs TRBV18 and TRBJ1-1; no clear D. This CDR3 region has 15 residues. Germline V CDR1 and CDR2: KGHSH, LQKENI. Trimming pared 8 bases from V and 2 bases from J, leaving 18 bases between.

V gene TRBV29-1 combines with J gene TRBJ2-2; TRBD2 matches at 13 bases. This CDR3 region has 15 residues. Germline V gene sequence: CDR1 SQVTM, CDR2 ANQGSEA. Trimming removed 7 bases from V and 1 base from J; junction bases left unmatched: 3. This chain's CDR3 is CSARLAGGNTGELFF. The DNA of the CDR3 is TGCAGCGCCCGACTAGCGGGAGGGAACACCGGGGAGCTGTTTTTT.

The chain combines TRBV28 with TRBJ1-2, with D perhaps TRBD1 (6 bases). This CDR3 spans 13 amino acids. The V end lost 2 bases, the J end lost 2 bases, and 6 bases lay between the germline ends. Germline assignment: CDR1 MDHEN and CDR2 SYDVKM. CDR3 in amino acids: CASSLRGNYGYTF. CDR3 bases: TGTGCCAGCAGTTTAAGGGGGAACTATGGCTACACCTTC.

The rearrangement uses TRBV6-4 and TRBJ2-3; 12 nucleotides line up with TRBD2. Germline CDR1 reads MRHNA; CDR2 reads SNTAGT. V was clipped by 2 bases and J by 2 bases; unmatched bases: 11. The CDR3 runs 19 residues. CDR3 nucleotides: TGTGCCAGCAGTGACCCCTACTCTAGCGGGAGGGAGGACACAGATACGCAGTATTTT. As protein: CASSDPYSSGREDTDTQYF.

This clone occurred a few times. This sequence joins TRBV9 and TRBJ2-1; D is unresolved. The germline CDR1 and CDR2 sequences are SGDLS and YYNGEE. The ends were cut back, 0 bases at V and 10 bases at J, with 8 bases in the middle. There are 12 residues in the CDR3. The CDR3 region is CASSVDRMEQFF. CDR3 DNA: TGTGCCAGCAGCGTAGATAGGATGGAGCAGTTCTTC.

This chain connects TRBV27 to TRBJ1-1; 8 nucleotides agree with TRBD1. V shed 3 bases and J 1 base; nucleotides not matched to a gene: 4. There are 15 residues in the CDR3. Germline CDR1 MNHEY, CDR2 SMNVEV (reference sequence). The DNA for the CDR3 is TGTGCCAGCAGTTTTCGGGGGACAGGGAACACTGAAGCTTTCTTT. As protein: CASSFRGTGNTEAFF.

In its sample, this clone was seen a few times. V usage is TRBV10-2 and J usage is TRBJ2-1, with 12 bases that match TRBD2. Germline-derived CDR1 and CDR2 are WSHSY and SAAADI. The CDR3 runs 16 residues. V gave up 5 bases and J gave up 7 bases; unmatched junction bases: 9. The CDR3 protein is CASSPLLAGGGNEQFF. The CDR3 DNA follows: TGCGCCAGCAGTCCTCTACTAGCGGGAGGTGGTAATGAGCAGTTCTTC.